This TCR beta chain was observed in a study of blood T cell repertoires in COVID-19. Study details: The United States, Italy and Spain supplied acute and convalescent COVID-19 samples. PBMCs, B-cell-depleted T cells, or T cells provided the cDNA or gDNA that made up the material.

Trimming cost V 6 bases and J 3 bases, with 20 bases left between them. The germline V gene encodes CDR1 MDHEN and CDR2 SYDVKM. The CDR3 consists of 16 residues. Participants spanned ages about 18 to 100 years and resided in about two dozen US areas. Per the original methods: Amplification with reference gene primers provided the estimates of nucleated cell counts. Some clones are missing from TCRdb's copy, which holds only in-frame ones; the method was immunoSEQ multiplex PCR. The V and J calls and the clone size are those of that table, but D and trimming were determined from the DNA. Of a few hundred thousand clones listed, about nine tenths are singletons.

The rearrangement joins TRBV28 to TRBJ1-2; possibly TRBD1 for D (5 bases). The receptor comes from a woman aged 18-29 years who had recovered from COVID-19. The sample consisted of PBMCs or T cells enriched from blood (not recorded which). CDR3 amino acids: CASRNTGVKGHYGYTF. CDR3 sequence (DNA): TGTGCCAGCAGGAATACGGGGGTGAAGGGGCACTATGGCTACACCTTC.